Listed below are T cell receptor beta chains from one sample, sequenced in a study of T-cell memory formation after mild COVID-19. TCRdb processed the 5' RACE reads anew with MiXCR; each CDR3 protein has one entry. The data contain some 290,000 distinct CDR3 sequences, 15% to 20% of them singletons. The sample taken for sequencing was PBMCs or a T cell subset sorted from them (not recorded which). The receptor set was obtained from a man between 18 and 35 years old who had mild COVID-19 (a few samples of this study predate the infection). Cell type and time point are not known. Each CDR3 is given without its conserved first and last residue.

J,V,length,CDR3
TRBJ1-3,TRBV4-1,15,ASSQDPRPYSGNTIY
TRBJ2-5,TRBV7-2,13,ASSYSGPRGAVQY
TRBJ1-6,TRBV6-5,13,ASRPSQGAGSPLH
TRBJ2-3,TRBV20-1,13,SARPYTEGTDTQY
TRBJ1-2,TRBV19,13,ASKTGEWRDYGYT
TRBJ2-3,TRBV7-5,20,ISVPEAIPRVTSGGVTDTQY
TRBJ2-7,TRBV25-1,10,ASTLGTHEQY
TRBJ2-5,TRBV4-2,14,ASSQVGAGGQETQY
TRBJ2-4,TRBV4-3,11,ASSPGTPDIQY
TRBJ1-4,TRBV7-9,13,ASSPSASHNEKLF
TRBJ1-5,TRBV6-5,12,ASSAGQQHQPQH
TRBJ2-3,TRBV4-1,14,ASSQGGASSTDTQY
TRBJ2-5,TRBV6-2/TRBV6-3,13,ASSYPLAGEETQY
TRBJ2-3,TRBV4-3,13,ASSQGGGGASTQY
TRBJ2-5,TRBV12-3/TRBV12-4,12,ASSMGERWGTQY
TRBJ2-7,TRBV7-6,12,ASSLSDFSYEQY
TRBJ2-3,TRBV20-1,12,SAEGGASADTQY
TRBJ2-7,TRBV5-1,14,ASSLAARGTRNEQY
TRBJ1-6,TRBV27,11,ATSWGRNSPLH
TRBJ1-6,TRBV4-1,14,ASSRDRANYNSPLH
TRBJ2-3,TRBV9,13,ASTKLAVSTDTQY
TRBJ2-7,TRBV7-3,13,ASSLRRGPSYEQY
TRBJ2-4,TRBV25-1,13,ASSEWGGGADIQY
TRBJ2-7,TRBV7-3,11,ASSFGGADEQY
TRBJ1-1,TRBV29-1,13,SVDRQGGGRTEAF
TRBJ1-5,TRBV6-6,14,ASTNPGGHSNQPQH
TRBJ1-4,TRBV5-1,13,ASSLDTGGGEKLF
TRBJ1-5,TRBV12-3/TRBV12-4,10,ASSRINQPQH
TRBJ2-3,TRBV7-2,13,ASSPGAGGPDTQY
TRBJ2-5,TRBV5-1,14,ASSLELARNQETQY
TRBJ2-1,TRBV29-1,9,SSSSGGEQF
TRBJ2-1,TRBV27,12,ASRLQGGYNEQF
TRBJ1-2,TRBV20-1,10,SASRVEGGYT
TRBJ2-1,TRBV5-5,12,ASSFSGSSNEQF
TRBJ2-3,TRBV7-2,12,ASSFSFGTDTQY
TRBJ2-7,TRBV2,13,ASRRDRPSSYEQY
TRBJ2-3,TRBV7-2,16,ASSLRPPDRMTSNTQY
TRBJ1-1,TRBV20-1,13,SAKELGRLNTEAF
TRBJ1-1,TRBV11-2,14,ASSPFRDSLNTEAF
TRBJ2-7,TRBV27,11,ASSLSKWNEQY
TRBJ1-1,TRBV6-5,12,ASTHPGVRTEAF
TRBJ1-6,TRBV3-1,14,ASSLQGDIRNSPLH
TRBJ2-4,TRBV4-1,15,ASSQVGTGIAKNIQY
TRBJ2-4,TRBV7-9,12,ASSLEYAKNIQY
TRBJ2-4,TRBV5-5,14,ASSLGQGIAKNIQY
TRBJ2-7,TRBV9,13,ASSVEPSFSYEQY
TRBJ1-1,TRBV20-1,12,SAHRDSMNTEAF
TRBJ2-3,TRBV9,12,ASSVSGGTDTQY
TRBJ2-1,TRBV6-5,12,ASSYRGQYNEQF
TRBJ1-1,TRBV29-1,9,SVEGTGSAF
TRBJ2-3,TRBV5-1,13,ASRPDAGTRYTQY
TRBJ1-1,TRBV5-6,12,ASTLQGSNTEAF
TRBJ2-2,TRBV3-1,13,ASSPRGPGTGELF
TRBJ1-2,TRBV7-2,12,ASRVGQENYGYT
TRBJ2-5,TRBV7-9,12,ASSGAGGQETQY
TRBJ1-4,TRBV11-2,12,ASSTGWGSEKLF
TRBJ1-2,TRBV3-1,15,ASSPDRSKPANYGYT